This is a list of T cell receptor beta chains from one sample in a study of OX40 agonist ivuxolimab in advanced cancers. TCRdb keeps only in-frame clones here, not all; method: immunoSEQ multiplex PCR. Counted here are about 62,000 clones, around 82% occurring once; the ten biggest clones make up 0.9% to 1.1%. The material was CD4+ or CD8+ T cells sorted from blood, obtained in a trial of the OX40 agonist ivuxolimab. The origin of the receptors is an adult with an advanced solid tumor such as melanoma, head and neck, liver or kidney cancer. Both conserved end residues are trimmed from each CDR3. A D gene is named only where the DNA matches it firmly. The size of a clone is reported for some rows only, either as once, few or many, or as a class for expanded clones.

j_call clone_size v_call d_call cdr3_aa
TRBJ2-2 NA TRBV7-9 NA ASSGTHSNTGELF
TRBJ2-1 NA TRBV5-8 TRBD2 ATSGGASSYNEQF
TRBJ2-5 once TRBV7-9 NA ASRSEAGWETQY
TRBJ1-4 once TRBV21-1 NA ASSKVGDSQKLF
TRBJ1-2 NA TRBV6-1 NA ASSERAVGYT
TRBJ2-3 NA TRBV5-4 NA ASSPQAHTDTQY
TRBJ2-5 NA TRBV14 NA ASSLQGQETQY
TRBJ1-2 NA TRBV15 NA ATSRDRAGLGYT
TRBJ2-7 NA TRBV6-5 NA ASRQTGLYEQY
TRBJ2-1 once TRBV18 NA ASSPSSDEQF
TRBJ2-3 NA TRBV7-8 NA ASSSRTRLTDTQY
TRBJ2-3 NA TRBV7-3 TRBD1 ASSLRQGSTDTQY
TRBJ1-4 NA TRBV4-3 NA ASRRGEYEKLF
TRBJ2-3 few TRBV19 NA ASTDTAPDTQY
TRBJ1-1 NA TRBV10-3 NA AISNLQGSSTEAF
TRBJ1-2 NA TRBV7-8 NA ASSLEGGNYGYT
TRBJ2-7 NA TRBV6-5 TRBD1 ASSYRKTGTPSEQY
TRBJ1-4 once TRBV27 TRBD1 ASSLWAPGQGISNEKLF
TRBJ1-2 NA TRBV2 NA ASSGERQLGGYT
TRBJ2-7 NA TRBV5-4 TRBD1 ASSRRGQGYGKTYEQY
TRBJ2-7 NA TRBV19 NA ASSAPGTLSYEQY
TRBJ1-6 few TRBV6-6 NA ASTGGSTLH
TRBJ2-6 NA TRBV6-5 TRBD2 ASTLGGVGANVLT
TRBJ2-1 few TRBV6-1 NA ASRGYNEQF